This TCR beta chain was retrieved from a study of CD8 T cells in Susac syndrome. The RNA input was roughly 0.45 to 1 ug, and it was reverse transcribed with random hexamers. MiXCR was run by TCRdb on the immunoSEQ multiplex PCR reads, yielding one entry per CDR3 protein. The table lists about 210,000 distinct CDR3 sequences, 95% of them singletons. CDR3 length: 13 residues. The V end lost 2 bases, the J end lost 3 bases, and 7 bases lay between the germline ends. Germline V CDR1 and CDR2: GTSNPN, SVGIG (reference sequence). This clonotype has a single count. The sequence was obtained from a human donor with multiple sclerosis. V is TRBV30 and J is TRBJ2-2, with D uncertain. Sequenced material: CD4+ T cells from PBMCs. CDR3 sequence (DNA): TGTGCCTGGAGTAGTAGTTACACCGGGGAGCTGTTTTTT. Amino acids: CAWSSSYTGELFF.